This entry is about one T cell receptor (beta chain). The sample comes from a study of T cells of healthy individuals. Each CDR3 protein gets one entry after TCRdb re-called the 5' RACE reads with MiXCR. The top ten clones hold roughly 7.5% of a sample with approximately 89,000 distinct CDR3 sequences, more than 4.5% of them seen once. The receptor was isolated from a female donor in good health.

The CDR3 here is CSVTLPAPALVTQYF. CDR3 sequence (DNA): TGCAGCGTTACCTTACCGGCCCCGGCTCTAGTGACCCAGTACTTC. The V and J genes are TRBV29-1 and TRBJ2-5; D remains ambiguous. The CDR3 length is 15 residues. CDR1 SQVTM and CDR2 ANQGSEA come from the germline V gene. Deletions cut 5 bases from V and 7 bases from J, with 23 bases between. Combining the CDR3 with reference TRBV29-1 and TRBJ2-5 gives the whole variable domain SAVISQKPSRDICQRGTSLTIQCQVDSQVTMMFWYRQQPGQSLTLIATANQGSEATYESGFVIDKFPISRPNLTFSTLTVSNMSPEDSSIYLCSVTLPAPALVTQYFGPGTRLLVL.